The 13 T cell receptor beta chains below come from one sample, sequenced in a study of blood T cell repertoires in COVID-19. The assay was immunoSEQ multiplex PCR, and TCRdb's table has in-frame clones only and misses some. Of over 85,000 clones in the sample, 60% to 80% are singletons; the top ten hold 9.5% to 10%. Source material: peripheral blood. The source is a man aged 55 to 70 with active or convalescent COVID-19.

The chain couples TRBV15 to TRBJ2-5, with 8 bases identical to TRBD1. Germline CDR1 LNHNV, CDR2 YYDKDF (reference sequence). The V segment lost 5 bases and the J segment 5 bases; nucleotides outside the gene matches: 10. The CDR3 extends over 15 amino acids. CDR3 region: CATSGDAGGGETQYF. The CDR3 region has the DNA TGTGCCACCAGCGGGGACGCAGGGGGCGGGGAGACCCAGTACTTC.

This clone has just a few counts. The chain has TRBV14 and TRBJ2-1; D might be TRBD2 (6 bases). This CDR3 has 14 residues. CDR1 is SGHDN, CDR2 FVKESK, per germline. V dropped 0 bases and J dropped 9 bases, with 12 bases sitting between them. The chain's CDR3 is CASSQEMGGTEQFF. CDR3 coding DNA: TGTGCCAGCAGCCAAGAGATGGGAGGCACTGAGCAGTTCTTC. The entire variable domain, with the rest obtained from reference TRBV14 and TRBJ2-1, is as follows: EAGVTQFPSHSVIEKGQTVTLRCDPISGHDNLYWYRRVMGKEIKFLLHFVKESKQDESGMPNNRFLAERTGGTYSTLKVQPAELEDSGVYFCASSQEMGGTEQFFGPGTRLTVL.

The gene calls are TRBV11-2 and TRBJ1-6; TRBD1 is a possible D gene (5 bases). Germline V lookup: CDR1 SGHAT, CDR2 FQNNGV. V lost 0 bases and J lost 7, with 13 bases in between. The CDR3 spans 16 residues. CDR3 loop: CASSLDRSGLNSPLHF. The CDR3 DNA is TGTGCCAGCAGCTTAGATCGCTCAGGGCTCAATTCACCCCTCCACTTT.

The chain recombines TRBV28 with TRBJ1-2, with D possibly being TRBD1 (6 bases). V was clipped by 4 bases and J by 4 bases, with 10 bases between them. Germline V CDR1 and CDR2: MDHEN, SYDVKM. CDR3 length: 13 residues. The CDR3 loop reads CASSSTGTYGYTF. CDR3 nucleotide sequence: TGTGCCAGCAGTTCCACAGGGACCTATGGCTACACCTTC.

The rearrangement uses TRBV20-1 and TRBJ1-1, with TRBD1 as a possible D gene (5 bases). The CDR3 runs to 12 residues. V lost 3 bases and J lost 6, with 11 bases in between. Per the germline V gene, CDR1 is DFQATT and CDR2 is SNEGSKA (reference sequence). For the CDR3, the DNA is TGCAGTGCTAGTCAGGGAGGTCCTGAAGCTTTCTTT. The encoded protein is CSASQGGPEAFF.

The chain joins TRBV14 to TRBJ2-1; tentative D call: TRBD1 (5 bases). V lost 1 base to trimming and J lost 1 base, with 11 bases between them. The V gene's germline CDR1 is SGHDN and CDR2 FVKESK. This CDR3 has 16 residues. The CDR3: CASSQVGDRSYNEQFF. The DNA of the CDR3 is TGTGCCAGCAGCCAAGTCGGAGACAGATCCTACAATGAGCAGTTCTTC. Using reference TRBV14 and TRBJ2-1 for the parts outside the CDR3, the full variable domain is EAGVTQFPSHSVIEKGQTVTLRCDPISGHDNLYWYRRVMGKEIKFLLHFVKESKQDESGMPNNRFLAERTGGTYSTLKVQPAELEDSGVYFCASSQVGDRSYNEQFFGPGTRLTVL.

The chain joins TRBV27 to TRBJ2-2; no definite D call. The CDR3 sequence is 12 residues long. The germline gives CDR1 MNHEY, CDR2 SMNVEV (reference sequence). V was clipped by 3 bases and J by 7 bases, with 6 bases between them. This CDR3 reads CASSFSLGELFF. The CDR3 DNA follows: TGTGCCAGCAGTTTCTCCCTCGGGGAGCTGTTTTTT.

This clone was observed a handful of times. This chain connects TRBV25-1 to TRBJ2-1; no reliable D call. Per the germline V gene, CDR1 is MGHDK and CDR2 is SYGVNS. The CDR3 length is 16 residues. V shed 3 bases and J shed 2 bases, with 14 bases lying between them. The CDR3 spells CASSDLLEDPYNEQFF. The CDR3 coding sequence is TGTGCCAGCAGTGACCTCCTCGAGGATCCCTACAATGAGCAGTTCTTC.

The J gene is TRBJ2-2, the V gene TRBV5-1; TRBD1 matches at 9 bases. This CDR3 is 15 amino acids long. V was clipped by 4 bases and J by 6 bases; unmatched bases: 7. Germline V gene data show CDR1 as SGHRS and CDR2 as YFSETQ. The CDR3 loop reads CASSVGQGLAGELFF. The DNA of the CDR3 is TGCGCCAGCAGCGTGGGACAGGGTTTGGCCGGGGAGCTGTTTTTT.

The chain links TRBV7-3 to TRBJ2-7; D may be TRBD2 (5 bases). Germline CDR1 SGHTA, CDR2 FQGTGA. Trimming removed 6 bases at V and 6 bases at J, with 21 bases between. CDR3 length: 15 amino acids. CDR3 amino acids: CASSRSGSGKGEQYF. The CDR3 DNA follows: TGTGCCAGCAGTAGGAGCGGTTCCGGGAAAGGCGAGCAGTACTTC.

CDR3 DNA: TGCGCCAGCAGCTTGTCTCCGACTGCCGGGGAGCTGTTTTTT. This encodes CASSLSPTAGELFF. The chain employs TRBV5-1 and TRBJ2-2, with D hard to call. The ends were cut back, 1 base at V and 6 bases at J, with 10 bases in the middle. From germline, CDR1 is SGHRS and CDR2 YFSETQ. The CDR3 runs to 14 residues.

This clone occurred once. The chain has TRBV7-2 and TRBJ1-4; 7 bases map to TRBD1. Losses at the gene ends were 3 bases for V and 5 bases for J; bases not matched to a gene: 3. This CDR3 has 14 residues. Germline assignment: CDR1 SGHTA and CDR2 FQGNSA. CDR3: CASSFGTVNEKLFF. The DNA for the CDR3 is TGTGCCAGCAGCTTTGGGACAGTCAATGAAAAACTGTTTTTT.

Many counts were recorded for this clone. CDR3 amino acids: CASSQRGGNQPQHF. Here the CDR3 DNA reads TGTGCCAGCAGCCAGAGGGGAGGGAATCAGCCCCAGCATTTT. The chain carries TRBV3-1 (or the pseudogene TRBV3-2) and TRBJ1-5; tentative D call: TRBD1 (5 bases). Trimming stripped 3 bases from V and 4 bases from J, with 10 bases between. Germline V gene data show CDR1 as LGHDT and CDR2 as YNNKEL (reference sequence). There are 14 residues in the CDR3.